The 20 T cell receptor beta chains below all came from one sample that was sequenced in a study of early T cells in non-severe SARS-CoV-2 infection. TCRdb analysed the 5' RACE reads with MiXCR anew, one entry per CDR3 protein. The table records 40,000 to 55,000 distinct CDR3 sequences, roughly 4% of them present only once. Sequences were obtained from whole blood. These receptors all stem from an adult who was a healthcare worker with PCR-confirmed SARS-CoV-2 infection or an uninfected control (not recorded which).

There are many counts of this clonotype. The V and J genes are TRBV7-9 and TRBJ2-3; D is perhaps TRBD1 (6 bases). Trimming removed 3 bases from V and 2 bases from J, with 9 bases in between. Germline assignment: CDR1 SEHNR and CDR2 FQNEAQ (reference sequence). The CDR3 consists of 14 residues. CDR3 coding DNA: TGTGCCAGCAGCTTTTGGACAGACACAGATACGCAGTATTTT. Translation gives CASSFWTDTDTQYF.

This clonotype showed up many times. The CDR3 protein is CASTATGTGGGEQYF. CDR3 nucleotides: TGTGCCAGCACCGCCACCGGGACAGGGGGCGGGGAGCAGTACTTC. This sequence joins TRBV2 and TRBJ2-7; 12 nucleotides line up with TRBD1. Trimming at V came to 7 bases and at J to 7 bases, leaving 11 bases not matched to a gene. This CDR3 comprises 15 residues. Germline V lookup: CDR1 SNHLY, CDR2 FYNNEI. Full variable domain (missing parts from reference TRBV2 and TRBJ2-7): EPEVTQTPSHQVTQMGQEVILRCVPISNHLYFYWYRQILGQKVEFLVSFYNNEISEKSEIFDDQFSVERPDGSNFTLKIRSTKLEDSAMYFCASTATGTGGGEQYFGPGTRLTVT.

J is TRBJ2-7 and V is TRBV4-1, with TRBD1 matching 7 bases. Germline V gene lookup returns CDR1 MGHRA and CDR2 YSYEKL. V was clipped by 6 bases and J by 0 bases; unmatched bases: 2. This CDR3 region has 13 residues. The CDR3 loop reads CASRGQNSYEQYF. CDR3 bases: TGCGCCAGCAGGGGACAGAACTCCTACGAGCAGTACTTC.

This clonotype was detected many times. The chain joins TRBV6-1 to TRBJ2-7; possibly TRBD1 for D (6 bases). The CDR3 is 14 residues long. Trimming removed 8 bases from V and 2 bases from J, with 16 bases in between. CDR1 and CDR2 (germline): MNHNS, SASEGT. The CDR3 nucleotides are TGTGCCAGCGAGAATCGGGACACAACCTACGAGCAGTACTTC. Amino acids: CASENRDTTYEQYF.

This clonotype was recorded many times. This rearrangement joins TRBV6-5 to TRBJ2-7, with D possibly matching TRBD1 (6 bases). CDR1 and CDR2 (germline): MNHEY, SVGAGI. The V and J ends lost 5 bases and 3 bases respectively, with 17 bases between them. CDR3 length: 15 amino acids. CDR3 DNA: TGTGCCAGCAGTCGTACAGGGACCTTTAACTACGAGCAGTACTTC. It translates to CASSRTGTFNYEQYF.

This chain links TRBV6-1 with TRBJ2-7, with D possibly being TRBD1 or TRBD2 (5 bases each). V shed 7 bases and J shed 1 base, with 20 bases lying between them. The CDR3 runs to 16 residues. Looked up from germline, CDR1 is MNHNS and CDR2 is SASEGT. The CDR3: CASTPYRDVLSYEQYF. The CDR3 DNA sequence: TGTGCCAGCACGCCTTACCGGGACGTTCTTTCCTACGAGCAGTACTTC.

Many counts were recorded for this clonotype. The gene calls are TRBV7-3 and TRBJ2-1; TRBD1 agrees at 11 bases. The CDR3 runs 16 residues. In germline, CDR1 is SGHTA, CDR2 FQGTGA. V shed 4 bases, J shed 3 bases, and the junction held 5 bases outside the gene matches. CDR3 DNA: TGTGCCAGCAGCTCAACCGGGACAGGGGGCTACAATGAGCAGTTCTTC. It yields the protein CASSSTGTGGYNEQFF.

This clonotype occurred many times. The chain has TRBV12-2 and TRBJ2-1; TRBD2, as called in the table, went unchecked against the DNA. TRBV12-2 is a pseudogene segment. This CDR3 spans 15 amino acids. The CDR3 loop is CASRLLGGSVNEQFF. CDR3 DNA sequence: TGTGCAAGTCGCTTATTAGGCGGGAGTGTAAATGAGCAGTTCTTC.

This clonotype was seen at least ten times. J is TRBJ1-1 and V is TRBV5-5; TRBD1 aligns across 11 bases. CDR3 size: 17 residues. Germline assignment: CDR1 SGHKS and CDR2 YYEKEE (reference sequence). Trimming took 4 bases from V and 4 from J; bases not matched to a gene: 12. The CDR3 sequence: CASSARTGGGQGTEAFF. In DNA, the CDR3 is TGTGCCAGCAGCGCAAGGACAGGGGGCGGTCAGGGCACTGAAGCTTTCTTT.

This clonotype was seen ten or more times. V and J are TRBV9 and TRBJ2-2, with TRBD1 as a possible D gene (6 bases). The germline V and J ends were trimmed by 2 bases and 3 bases, with 11 bases remaining between them. Germline CDR1 SGDLS, CDR2 YYNGEE. The CDR3 contains 15 residues. CDR3 sequence reads: CASSVGRGDTGELFF. As DNA, the CDR3 is TGTGCCAGCAGCGTGGGCAGGGGCGACACCGGGGAGCTGTTTTTT.

The chain uses TRBV15 and TRBJ1-3; D not resolved. Germline CDR1 reads LNHNV; CDR2 reads YYDKDF (reference sequence). The germline V and J ends were trimmed by 2 bases and 11 bases, with 10 bases remaining between them. This CDR3 comprises 12 residues. CDR3 protein: CATSRPSAPIYF. CDR3 bases: TGTGCCACCAGCAGACCCTCAGCCCCCATATATTTT.

This clonotype was found many times. The rearrangement links TRBV12-3 or TRBV12-4 to TRBJ2-5; D perhaps matches TRBD2 (5 bases). Trimming left V 8 bases short and J 4 bases short, with 17 bases between. The CDR3 runs to 14 residues. CDR3 nucleotides: TGTGCCAGCGCCCCACCCATTGGGAGAGAGACCCAGTACTTC. Its protein product is CASAPPIGRETQYF.

This clonotype was observed many times. V usage is TRBV30 and J usage is TRBJ1-1; no firm D call. V was clipped by 3 bases and J by 3 bases, with 11 bases between them. This CDR3 is built from 13 residues. Germline V lookup: CDR1 GTSNPN, CDR2 SVGIG (reference sequence). The CDR3 sequence is CAWRWNWDTEAFF. CDR3 DNA: TGTGCCTGGAGGTGGAACTGGGACACTGAAGCTTTCTTT.

This clonotype was recorded at least ten times. This sequence joins TRBV28 and TRBJ1-5, with 8 positions matching TRBD1. The CDR3 contains 15 residues. The germline V gene encodes CDR1 MDHEN and CDR2 SYDVKM. V lost 8 bases, J lost 4 bases, and 10 bases stayed unmatched. The CDR3 here is CASSSRDRQNQPQHF. DNA of the CDR3: TGTGCCAGCTCATCTAGGGACAGGCAAAATCAGCCCCAGCATTTT.

In its sample, this clonotype was seen many times. The gene calls are TRBV29-1 and TRBJ2-1; 10 bases map to TRBD1. Germline CDR1 and CDR2: SQVTM and ANQGSEA. The V gene end was trimmed by 4 bases and the J gene end by 9 bases; junction bases not matched to a gene: 3. The CDR3 is 12 residues long. The CDR3: CSVGQGAGEQFF. The CDR3, as DNA: TGCAGCGTTGGACAGGGGGCAGGTGAGCAGTTCTTC.

This clonotype was counted many times. The rearrangement links TRBV5-1 to TRBJ2-5; unclear D gene. In germline, CDR1 is SGHRS, CDR2 YFSETQ. The germline V and J ends were trimmed by 0 bases and 2 bases, with 5 bases remaining between them. The CDR3 has 13 residues. CDR3 bases: TGCGCCAGCAGCTTGGCCCAGCAAGAGACCCAGTACTTC. Amino acid sequence: CASSLAQQETQYF.

This clonotype appeared many times. The genes are TRBV12-3 or TRBV12-4 and TRBJ2-5, with 9 positions matching TRBD2. V dropped 10 bases and J dropped 1; count of bases not matched to a gene: 7. The CDR3 runs to 14 residues. CDR3 residues: CATARAGGQETQYF. CDR3 DNA sequence: TGTGCCACCGCAAGAGCGGGGGGCCAAGAGACCCAGTACTTC.

This clonotype was picked up many times. This chain uses TRBV6-4 with TRBJ2-3; 11 nucleotides align to TRBD1. Looked up from germline, CDR1 is MRHNA and CDR2 is SNTAGT. V trimming: 2 bases; J trimming: 5 bases; junction bases outside the gene matches: 0. The CDR3 runs 14 residues. DNA for the CDR3: TGTGCCAGCAGTGACGGGACAGGGGGAGATACGCAGTATTTT. Encoded protein: CASSDGTGGDTQYF.

This clonotype came up many times. CDR3 nucleotide sequence: TGTGCCAGCAGCTTAATTGCAGGCGGGGGCCCGGGGACTGAAGCTTTCTTT. This encodes CASSLIAGGGPGTEAFF. The chain couples TRBV7-8 to TRBJ1-1; a weak D match, TRBD1 (6 bases). The CDR3 extends over 17 amino acids. Trimming took 2 bases from V and 5 from J, leaving 21 bases between them. Germline CDR1 SGHVS, CDR2 FQNEAQ.

This clonotype showed up many times. This chain joins TRBV10-2 and TRBJ2-5, with D possibly matching TRBD2 (6 bases). The germline CDR1 and CDR2 sequences are WSHSY and SAAADI. The CDR3 is made up of 15 amino acids. Trimming cost V 6 bases and J 4 bases, with 18 bases left between them. CDR3 sequence reads: CASSDGTRRGETQYF. DNA for the CDR3: TGCGCCAGCAGCGACGGGACGAGGAGGGGAGAGACCCAGTACTTC.